This is a list of T cell receptor beta chains from one sample in a study of cytomegalovirus exposure and HLA in healthy donors. This table comes from immunoSEQ multiplex PCR, and its TCRdb copy is limited to in-frame clones, with some not included. The sample records over 100,000 clones, 87% being singletons. The sample comprised PBMCs. These receptors were obtained from a woman aged 25 to 39 in good health and CMV-seronegative. The CDR3 runs from the conserved cysteine through the conserved F or W. Fields, in order: clone size, V gene, CDR3 protein. The size of a clone is reported for some rows only, either as once, few or many, or as a class for expanded clones.

NA,TRBV18,CASSPTGTGPSSGNTIYF
NA,TRBV5-1,CASSPGDYYYEQYF
NA,TRBV5-4,CASSLGLAGPPPNEQFF
NA,TRBV30,CAWSGGPLAKNIQYF
NA,TRBV27,CASSLWAGWYEQYF
NA,TRBV5-8,CASSPNPGYRAYGYTF
NA,TRBV7-3,CASSPQGLAEAFF
NA,TRBV7-3,CASSSLLGGELFF
NA,TRBV4-2,CASSQGLGYNSPLHF
NA,TRBV7-9,CASSPAGWDIQYF
NA,TRBV7-9,CASSLSTGEQFF
NA,TRBV7-2,CASSPLGQGGLAGELFF
NA,TRBV27,CASSYRSSYEQYF
NA,TRBV7-9,CSSSPGIGEDLYF
NA,TRBV6-6,CASRPGLAGGRETQYF
NA,TRBV6-5,CASSFDSNYGYTF
once,TRBV9,CASSPVVWSYNEQFF
NA,TRBV7-9,CASSPSGYVGNEQFF
NA,TRBV9,CASSVVPGNTEAFF
NA,TRBV6-6,CASGTVGLRAEAFF
NA,TRBV6-1,CASSRDRGRNEQFF
NA,TRBV27,CASSLYAVGDTQYF
NA,TRBV9,CASSPVGDSNQPQHF
NA,TRBV18,CASSIPRGEQYF
NA,TRBV6-6,CASRETRTEQFF
NA,TRBV7-2,CASSFTGTLAGPTDTQYF
NA,TRBV7-2,CASSPRTGFSSNQPQHF
once,TRBV6-6,CASSSQGDYGYTF
NA,TRBV5-8,CASSLWEGHTEAFF
NA,TRBV7-9,CASGAPGDYGYTF
NA,TRBV5-4,CASSLAGVRSDTQYF
once,TRBV5-5,CASSFTGEGEAFF
NA,TRBV4-1,CASSGGLQETQYF
NA,TRBV6-6,CASRSNGGQPQHF
NA,TRBV28,CASSFLRELFF
few,TRBV5-1,CASSPGQGGGETQYF
NA,TRBV27,CASGWGDSYEQYF
NA,TRBV7-8,CASSLEGMYNSPLHF
NA,TRBV5-4,CASSREGSQYF
NA,TRBV2,CASSFTENTGELFF
NA,TRBV10-3,CAIRDREGDTQYF
NA,TRBV9,CASSVGAGRNTEAFF
few,TRBV29-1,CSSPRELGQPQHF
NA,TRBV10-3,CAISPYGGGIAYEQYF
NA,TRBV4-3,CASSQDSRVVRKLFF
NA,TRBV28,CASSPDSHGYTF
NA,TRBV7-6,CASSPGQRMMNTEAFF
NA,TRBV18,CASSPPSLQETQYF